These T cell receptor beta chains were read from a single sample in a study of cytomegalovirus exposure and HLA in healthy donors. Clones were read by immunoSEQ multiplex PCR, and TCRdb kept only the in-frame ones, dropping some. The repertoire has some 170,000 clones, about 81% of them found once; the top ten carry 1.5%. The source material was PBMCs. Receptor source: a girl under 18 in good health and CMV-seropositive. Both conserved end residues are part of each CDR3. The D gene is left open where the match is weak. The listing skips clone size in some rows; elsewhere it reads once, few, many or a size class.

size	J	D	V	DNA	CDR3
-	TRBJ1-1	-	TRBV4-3	TGCGCCAGCAGCCTCGGGACTGAAGCTTTCTTT	CASSLGTEAFF
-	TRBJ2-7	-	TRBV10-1	TGCGCCAGCAGTGAGTCGCTGAGCTACGAGCAGTACTTC	CASSESLSYEQYF
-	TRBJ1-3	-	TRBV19	TGTGCCAGTACCGCTAGAGGGAACCGCTCTGGAAACACCATATATTTT	CASTARGNRSGNTIYF
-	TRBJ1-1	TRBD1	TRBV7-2	TGTGCCAGCAGCTCTACAGGGGGCTGGGCTGAAGCTTTCTTT	CASSSTGGWAEAFF
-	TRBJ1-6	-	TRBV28	TGTGCCAGCAGTTACCTCACACAGGGCACCAATTCACCCCTCCACTTT	CASSYLTQGTNSPLHF
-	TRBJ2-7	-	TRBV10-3	TGTGCCATCCAGGAGGGGGGGCTCTACGAGCAGTACTTC	CAIQEGGLYEQYF
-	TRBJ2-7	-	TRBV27	TGTGCCAGCAGGACCCTCGGGGGGCCATACGAGCAGTACTTC	CASRTLGGPYEQYF
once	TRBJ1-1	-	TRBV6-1	TGTGCCAGCAGCCGGGCAGGGAGGTGGACTGAAGCTTTCTTT	CASSRAGRWTEAFF
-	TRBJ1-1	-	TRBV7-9	TGTGCCAGCAGCTCCTTTGGGTTACAGGGTTCGGACACTGAAGCTTTCTTT	CASSSFGLQGSDTEAFF
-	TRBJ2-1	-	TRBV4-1	TGCGCCAGCAGCCAGGGCCTCAATGAGCAGTTCTTC	CASSQGLNEQFF
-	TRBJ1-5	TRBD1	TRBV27	TGTGCCAGCAGTTTTGGGACAGGGCTCATGGAGCCCCAGCATTTT	CASSFGTGLMEPQHF